The entry below gives a single TCR beta chain sequence along with its context. Its antigen remains unidentified. The CDR3 consists of 15 residues. Germline V gene data show CDR1 as KGHSH and CDR2 as LQKENI. Losses at the gene ends were 0 bases for V and 3 bases for J; bases not matched to a gene: 4. The data stem from a study of molecular identifiers for immune sequencing clone quantification. At the level of the study: Replicate experiments took RNA from 20,000 or 100,000 naive CD8 cells, divided it five ways and sequenced four. Whole-study results and caveats: A single cell's spiked Jurkat TCR RNA was reportedly detectable among one million naive cells.

From the PCR reads, TCRdb called clonotypes with MiXCR, one entry per CDR3 protein. The sample has more than 300,000 distinct CDR3 sequences; over 20% are singletons. Libraries of naive CD8 cells were prepared from 20,000 to 1,000,000 sorted cells using 10%, 30% or 50% RNA. The sequence derives from a human donor in good health. Some libraries in this study had Jurkat cell RNA spiked in. Sequenced sample: naive CD8+ T cells from blood, with Jurkat cell RNA spiked in. The subset denotes: FACS-sorted CD8+CD4-CCR7+CD45RA+ naive T cells. The chain couples TRBV18 to TRBJ2-7; 8 bases line up with TRBD1. This chain's CDR3 is CASSPPGQVDYEQYF. Written as DNA, the CDR3 is TGTGCCAGCTCACCACCGGGACAGGTAGACTACGAGCAGTACTTC.